The next 27 T cell receptor beta chains were all read from a single sample in a study of T cell repertoires in cytomegalovirus infection. Each CDR3 protein gets one entry after TCRdb re-called the reads with MiXCR. The sample contains 450,000 to 600,000 distinct CDR3 sequences, roughly 42% of which appear only once. These receptors have no known antigen. Sequenced material: cultured PBMCs, taken from culture after CMV antigen stimulation. These TCRs come from a human donor in good health (CMV status not recorded). Some clones in this sample may be carry-over from other donors' samples.

Only a few counts were recorded for this clonotype. The chain combines TRBV7-9 with TRBJ2-1; no clear D gene. Germline CDR1 is SEHNR and CDR2 is FQNEAQ (reference sequence). This CDR3 region has 12 residues. Trimming cost V 0 bases and J 8 bases, with 5 bases left between them. The CDR3 is CASSLAGYEQFF. CDR3 in DNA: TGTGCCAGCAGCTTAGCTGGTTATGAGCAGTTCTTC.

This clonotype occurred once. This chain uses TRBV28 with TRBJ1-5, with TRBD1 as a possible D gene (5 bases). Germline assignment: CDR1 MDHEN and CDR2 SYDVKM. The V end was cut by 4 bases, the J end by 6 bases, with 16 bases between. CDR3 length: 15 amino acids. CDR3 region: CASSSQMRGPQPQHF. CDR3 DNA: TGTGCCAGCAGTTCCCAAATGAGGGGACCTCAGCCCCAGCATTTT.

In its sample, this clonotype was seen a few times. The chain combines TRBV7-2 with TRBJ2-5; D not certain. This CDR3 has 13 amino acids. Germline CDR1 reads SGHTA; CDR2 reads FQGNSA. The V and J ends lost 1 base and 6 bases respectively, with 9 bases between them. The CDR3 DNA follows: TGTGCCAGCAGCTTAGGAGTTCCGAAGACCCAGTACTTC. It yields the protein CASSLGVPKTQYF.

The chain is built from TRBV15 and TRBJ1-6, with TRBD1 identical over 8 bases. This CDR3 is 14 amino acids long. The V gene's germline CDR1 is LNHNV and CDR2 YYDKDF (reference sequence). V lost 6 bases, J lost 9 bases, and 7 bases stayed unmatched. The CDR3 coding sequence is TGTGCCACCAGGTCCACAGGGGGTTCTTCACCCCTCCACTTT. As protein: CATRSTGGSSPLHF.

This chain links TRBV7-6 with TRBJ2-3; D may be TRBD2 (7 bases). V was cut by 5 bases and J by 0 bases, with 15 bases left in between. This CDR3 comprises 16 residues. Germline CDR1 reads SGHVS; CDR2 reads FNYEAQ. The CDR3 spells CASSPLGGRSTDTQYF. The CDR3 nucleotides read TGTGCCAGCAGCCCCCTGGGGGGGCGTAGCACAGATACGCAGTATTTT.

V usage is TRBV19 and J usage is TRBJ1-4; no firm D call. The CDR3 loop spans 13 amino acids. V was clipped by 4 bases and J by 4 bases, with 7 bases between them. Looked up from germline, CDR1 is LNHDA and CDR2 is SQIVND (reference sequence). CDR3 in DNA: TGTGCCAGTAGTACCCGTCTTAATGAAAAACTGTTTTTT. Translated, it gives CASSTRLNEKLFF.

The rearrangement uses TRBV19 and TRBJ2-6, with D perhaps TRBD1 (6 bases). Per germline, CDR1 LNHDA and CDR2 SQIVND (reference sequence). The length of the CDR3 is 17 residues. Trimming cost V 3 bases and J 4 bases, with 16 bases left between them. For the CDR3, the DNA is TGTGCCAGTAGTATCCGGAACAGGGCGAACGGGGCCAACGTCCTGACTTTC. Protein product: CASSIRNRANGANVLTF.

This clonotype was detected only a few times. The V call is TRBV9, the J call TRBJ1-6; 8 bases match TRBD1. V shed 4 bases, J shed 6 bases, and the junction held 9 bases outside the gene matches. The CDR3 spans 16 residues. From germline, CDR1 is SGDLS and CDR2 YYNGEE. The CDR3 here is CASSPHVDRGNSPLHF. The CDR3 DNA reads TGTGCCAGCAGCCCCCACGTCGACAGGGGTAATTCACCCCTCCACTTT.

The rearrangement joins TRBV7-2 to TRBJ2-2, with a weak D call TRBD2 (5 bases). The CDR3 has 13 amino acids. Trimming took off 6 bases at V and 1 base at J, with 6 bases between the two ends. Looked up from germline, CDR1 is SGHTA and CDR2 is FQGNSA. In DNA, the CDR3 is TGTGCCAGCAGTCGGGAGAACACCGGGGAGCTGTTTTTT. It is translated as CASSRENTGELFF.

This clonotype was observed a few times. The chain recombines TRBV6-6 with TRBJ1-2, with 7 nucleotides matching TRBD1. The CDR3 sequence is 16 residues long. Germline loops: CDR1 MNHNY, CDR2 SVGAGI (reference sequence). The trim removed 2 bases at V and 0 bases at J, leaving 6 bases unmatched. Here the CDR3 reads CASSYPTGRANYGYTF. In nucleotides, the CDR3 is TGTGCCAGCAGTTACCCGACAGGGCGAGCTAACTATGGCTACACCTTC.

This clonotype has just a few counts. This chain joins TRBV20-1 and TRBJ2-5; D ambiguous. The CDR3 is 13 amino acids. Trimming pared 5 bases from V and 5 bases from J, leaving 15 bases between. From germline, CDR1 is DFQATT and CDR2 SNEGSKA (reference sequence). The DNA for the CDR3 is TGCAGTGCTTTCTCTCAGGTTGTGGAGACCCAGTACTTC. This sequence encodes CSAFSQVVETQYF.

The chain links TRBV6-1 to TRBJ2-2; the match to TRBD2 covers 9 bases. Germline CDR1 and CDR2: MNHNS and SASEGT. Trimming at V came to 5 bases and at J to 5 bases, leaving 9 bases not matched to a gene. There are 16 residues in the CDR3. As DNA, the CDR3 is TGTGCCAGCAGTACTCGGCGGGAGGGCCGGACCGGGGAGCTGTTTTTT. Translating gives CASSTRREGRTGELFF.

This clonotype was recorded a few times. The chain is built from TRBV7-2 and TRBJ2-1; D possibly corresponds to TRBD2 (6 bases). The CDR3 loop spans 16 amino acids. Between the trimmed V and J ends, which lost 3 bases and 4 bases, there was a span of 16 bases. The germline V gene encodes CDR1 SGHTA and CDR2 FQGNSA. The CDR3 nucleotides read TGTGCCAGCAGCTTGCCGGGACTCAAATCATACAATGAGCAGTTCTTC. It encodes CASSLPGLKSYNEQFF.

The rearrangement uses TRBV11-2 and TRBJ2-5; D remains ambiguous. Germline V gene lookup returns CDR1 SGHAT and CDR2 FQNNGV. This CDR3 spans 15 amino acids. V was clipped by 0 bases and J by 5 bases, with 13 bases between them. CDR3 DNA sequence: TGTGCCAGCAGCTTAGATATGGCCAACCGGGAGACCCAGTACTTC. Amino acids: CASSLDMANRETQYF.

In its sample, this clonotype was seen a few times. The chain combines TRBV11-3 with TRBJ1-1; D is unclear. Germline V gives CDR1 SGHNT, CDR2 YENEEA. The CDR3 is made up of 14 amino acids. V lost 1 base, J lost 8 bases, and 14 bases lay in between. CDR3 DNA: TGTGCCAGCAGCTTAGGGGTGTCAAGTGGAGAAGCTTTCTTT. It specifies CASSLGVSSGEAFF.

The gene calls are TRBV7-2 and TRBJ1-4; TRBD1 matches 8 bases. The CDR3 is 13 amino acids. The germline V gene has CDR1 SGHTA and CDR2 FQGNSA. The trim removed 5 bases at V and 6 bases at J, leaving 2 bases unmatched. In DNA form, the CDR3 reads TGTGCCAGCAGCCAGGGGGCGGATGAAAAACTGTTTTTT. Translated, it gives CASSQGADEKLFF. Full variable domain (outside the CDR3, taken from reference TRBV7-2 and TRBJ1-4): GAGVSQSPSNKVTEKGKDVELRCDPISGHTALYWYRQSLGQGLEFLIYFQGNSAPDKSGLPSDRFSAERTGGSVSTLTIQRTQQEDSAVYLCASSQGADEKLFFGSGTQLSVL.

This clonotype was detected once. This sequence joins TRBV19 and TRBJ2-7; possibly TRBD2 for D (5 bases). The CDR3 runs 12 residues. The V end was cut by 7 bases, the J end by 3 bases, with 10 bases between. The germline V gene has CDR1 LNHDA and CDR2 SQIVND (reference sequence). In DNA form, the CDR3 reads TGTGCCAGTATTGGGAGTGGCTACGAGCAGTACTTC. Its protein product is CASIGSGYEQYF.

This clonotype showed up just a few times. This chain links TRBV6-5 with TRBJ2-7, with no clear D. The V and J ends lost 2 bases and 6 bases respectively, with 5 bases between them. This CDR3 spans 11 amino acids. Germline loops: CDR1 MNHEY, CDR2 SVGAGI. The chain's CDR3 is CASSYGFEQYF. The CDR3 DNA follows: TGTGCCAGCAGTTACGGTTTCGAGCAGTACTTC.

This clonotype was seen a single time. The V call is TRBV25-1, the J call TRBJ2-3; possible D gene TRBD1, 6 bases. This CDR3 contains 17 residues. The germline V gene encodes CDR1 MGHDK and CDR2 SYGVNS. V was trimmed by 3 bases and J by 1 base, leaving 17 bases between them. The CDR3 DNA reads as TGTGCCAGCAGTGATGCGACAGGCGCCTATCGCACAGATACGCAGTATTTT. Protein: CASSDATGAYRTDTQYF.

This clonotype appeared many times. The genes are TRBV12-3 or TRBV12-4 and TRBJ2-6, with a possible D match to TRBD1 (6 bases). V was clipped by 7 bases and J by 0 bases, with 10 bases between them. There are 15 residues in the CDR3. In nucleotides, the CDR3 is TGTGCCAGCACCCTGGACAGCTCTGGGGCCAACGTCCTGACTTTC. It encodes CASTLDSSGANVLTF.

This chain joins TRBV27 and TRBJ2-2; weak D call: TRBD1 (6 bases). Between the trimmed V and J ends, which lost 8 bases and 4 bases, there was a span of 11 bases. There are 13 residues in the CDR3. Germline lookup yields CDR1 MNHEY and CDR2 SMNVEV (reference sequence). CDR3 in amino acids: CASVDSSTGELFF. CDR3 DNA: TGTGCCAGCGTGGACAGCAGCACCGGGGAGCTGTTTTTT.

The genes are TRBV7-3 and TRBJ2-3; the match to TRBD2 covers 9 bases. CDR1 is SGHTA and CDR2 is FQGTGA in the germline V gene. Unmatched junction bases numbered 11, after V lost 4 bases and J lost 6 bases. CDR3 length equals 16 residues. CDR3 nucleotides: TGTGCCAGCAGCTCCCGGCCGCGGGAGGGAAGTGATACGCAGTATTTT. Translation gives CASSSRPREGSDTQYF. Combining the CDR3 with reference TRBV7-3 and TRBJ2-3 gives the whole variable domain GAGVSQTPSNKVTEKGKYVELRCDPISGHTALYWYRQSLGQGPEFLIYFQGTGAADDSGLPNDRFFAVRPEGSVSTLKIQRTERGDSAVYLCASSSRPREGSDTQYFGPGTRLTVL.

The chain joins TRBV20-1 to TRBJ2-3; no clear D. With 5 bases removed from V and 9 bases from J, the gap between germline ends came to 15 bases. Per the germline V gene, CDR1 is DFQATT and CDR2 is SNEGSKA (reference sequence). This CDR3 comprises 12 residues. CDR3 sequence: CSAPQGEATQYF. The CDR3 DNA reads as TGCAGTGCTCCTCAAGGAGAGGCCACGCAGTATTTT.

This sequence joins TRBV6-5 and TRBJ2-5; D might be TRBD1 or TRBD2, each matching 5 bases. Trimming removed 0 bases at V and 9 bases at J, with 8 bases between. Looked up from germline, CDR1 is MNHEY and CDR2 is SVGAGI. The CDR3 totals 12 residues. The CDR3 nucleotides read TGTGCCAGCAGTTACTCGGGGACCCCCCAGTACTTC. This encodes CASSYSGTPQYF.

The CDR3 DNA sequence: TGTGCCAGCAGTTTATCGTGGGTGTGGGGATCTGGGGCCAACGTCCTGACTTTC. It translates to CASSLSWVWGSGANVLTF. The chain couples TRBV27 to TRBJ2-6; D not resolved. The CDR3 spans 18 residues. From germline, CDR1 is MNHEY and CDR2 SMNVEV (reference sequence). Trimming pared 0 bases from V and 1 base from J, leaving 13 bases between.

CDR3 residues: CASREGLAGADTQYF. In DNA form, the CDR3 reads TGTGCCAGCAGGGAGGGACTAGCGGGAGCAGATACGCAGTATTTT. The genes are TRBV7-2 and TRBJ2-3; 14 nucleotides match TRBD2. The germline gives CDR1 SGHTA, CDR2 FQGNSA. V dropped 6 bases and J dropped 4; count of bases not matched to a gene: 3. There are 15 residues in the CDR3.

A single count supports this clonotype. The V gene is TRBV7-2, the J gene TRBJ1-2, with 7 bases aligning to TRBD1. Trimming took 0 bases from V and 8 from J; bases not matched to a gene: 9. This CDR3 is 15 amino acids long. The germline V gene has CDR1 SGHTA and CDR2 FQGNSA. The CDR3 region has the DNA TGTGCCAGCAGCTTAGCCCAGGGGGACTCTTCCGGCTACACCTTC. This encodes CASSLAQGDSSGYTF. The whole variable domain, filled in from reference TRBV7-2 and TRBJ1-2, reads GAGVSQSPSNKVTEKGKDVELRCDPISGHTALYWYRQSLGQGLEFLIYFQGNSAPDKSGLPSDRFSAERTGGSVSTLTIQRTQQEDSAVYLCASSLAQGDSSGYTFGSGTRLTVV.